The 13 T cell receptor beta chains below were found in one sample sequenced in a study of blood T cell repertoires in COVID-19. The repertoire was sequenced with immunoSEQ multiplex PCR; TCRdb's copy has only in-frame clones and lacks some. The sample includes 40,000 to 50,000 clones, about 88% seen only once; the top ten take around 6.5%. The source material was peripheral blood. These receptors were obtained from a human donor in a cohort sampled during active COVID-19.

This sequence joins TRBV15 and TRBJ2-7; D perhaps matches TRBD2 (6 bases). The V end was cut by 4 bases, the J end by 2 bases, with 21 bases between. The CDR3 is 17 residues long. CDR1 is LNHNV, CDR2 YYDKDF, per germline (reference sequence). CDR3 in DNA: TGTGCCACCAGCACTCATCTGGGGGGAAGGCATACCTACGAGCAGTACTTC. It translates to CATSTHLGGRHTYEQYF.

A single count supports this clone. The chain combines TRBV5-5 with TRBJ1-1; 9 bases are shared with TRBD1. Germline V gives CDR1 SGHKS, CDR2 YYEKEE (reference sequence). V was clipped by 0 bases and J by 8 bases; unmatched bases: 5. The CDR3 loop spans 14 amino acids. In DNA form, the CDR3 reads TGTGCCAGCAGCTTGGCCGGGACAGGGAGGGAAGCTTTCTTT. It is translated as CASSLAGTGREAFF.

V and J are TRBV6-5 and TRBJ1-1, with D uncertain. The CDR3 consists of 13 residues. The ends were cut back, 6 bases at V and 0 bases at J, with 8 bases in the middle. Germline CDR1 and CDR2: MNHEY and SVGAGI. The CDR3 spells CASSSQMNTEAFF. The CDR3 coding sequence is TGTGCCAGCAGCTCTCAGATGAACACTGAAGCTTTCTTT.

The chain links TRBV7-2 to TRBJ2-1, with TRBD1 identical over 7 bases. The CDR3 contains 15 residues. The junction had 10 bases not matched to a gene; V was cut back by 5 bases and J by 6 bases. The germline CDR1 and CDR2 sequences are SGHTA and FQGNSA. The CDR3 nucleotides read TGTGCCAGCAGCCCCGGCCGACAGGGAACCAATGAGCAGTTCTTC. It is translated as CASSPGRQGTNEQFF.

This clone was detected only a few times. The chain carries TRBV19 and TRBJ2-2; 12 bases are shared with TRBD2. J lost 3 bases, V lost 4 bases, and 3 bases had no gene match. The CDR3 covers 16 residues. Germline assignment: CDR1 LNHDA and CDR2 SQIVND (reference sequence). The CDR3 reads CASSKTSGGYTGELFF. CDR3 in DNA: TGTGCCAGTAGTAAGACTAGCGGGGGATACACCGGGGAGCTGTTTTTT.

The chain is built from TRBV5-6 and TRBJ2-2; D may be TRBD2 (5 bases). Trimming took off 0 bases at V and 1 base at J, with 7 bases between the two ends. Germline CDR1 reads SGHDT; CDR2 reads YYEEEE. The CDR3 is 15 amino acids. The CDR3 spells CASSLVGKNTGELFF. CDR3 in DNA: TGTGCCAGCAGCTTGGTCGGGAAGAACACCGGGGAGCTGTTTTTT.

The chain joins TRBV4-3 to TRBJ2-1; the match to TRBD2 covers 10 bases. Germline-derived CDR1 and CDR2 are LGHNA and YSLEER. The CDR3 is 14 residues long. V lost 2 bases to trimming and J lost 15 bases; unmatched junction nucleotides: 10. For the CDR3, the DNA is TGCGCCAGCAGCCAAATCCCTAGCGGGAGTGAGTTGTTCTTC. This sequence encodes CASSQIPSGSELFF.

V and J are TRBV7-2 and TRBJ1-3; D is possibly TRBD1 (5 bases). V lost 5 bases to trimming and J lost 0 bases, with 17 bases between them. Germline CDR1 SGHTA, CDR2 FQGNSA. The CDR3 sequence is 17 residues long. CDR3 region: CASSRGPQVPSGNTIYF. The CDR3 DNA is TGTGCCAGCAGCCGTGGACCACAGGTTCCCTCTGGAAACACCATATATTTT.

This clone was counted between two and nine times. This chain uses TRBV7-9 with TRBJ1-3; 7 bases line up with TRBD1. The CDR3 runs to 14 residues. V was pared by 6 bases and J by 4 bases, with 6 bases of the junction left unmatched. Germline values: CDR1 SEHNR, CDR2 FQNEAQ (reference sequence). CDR3 in DNA: TGTGCCAGCAGTCGGACAGGAGCGGGAAACACCATATATTTT. It yields the protein CASSRTGAGNTIYF.

The chain combines TRBV30 with TRBJ1-6; D gene uncertain. CDR1 and CDR2 from the germline V gene are GTSNPN and SVGIG (reference sequence). Trimming shortened V by 2 bases and J by 8 bases, and 16 bases separated the two germline ends. The length of the CDR3 is 15 residues. The CDR3 coding sequence is TGTGCCTGGAGTAACATCAGAGGGAACGATTCACCCCTCCACTTT. This encodes CAWSNIRGNDSPLHF.

The chain recombines TRBV19 with TRBJ2-7; 8 bases match TRBD1. Per the germline V gene, CDR1 is LNHDA and CDR2 is SQIVND (reference sequence). The CDR3 runs 13 residues. For the CDR3, the DNA is TGTTCCTATCCCGGGACAGGAACCTACGAGCAGTACTTC. It yields the protein CSYPGTGTYEQYF. Variable domain in full (rest from reference TRBV19 and TRBJ2-7): DGGITQSPKYLFRKEGQNVTLSCEQNLNHDAMYWYRQDPGQGLRLIYYSQIVNDFQKGDIAEGYSVSREKKESFPLTVTSAQKNPTAFYLCSYPGTGTYEQYFGPGTRLTVT.

The CDR3 spells CASSEAGGPDTQYF. CDR3 bases: TGTGCCAGCAGCGAAGCGGGAGGGCCAGATACGCAGTATTTT. The V call is TRBV5-6, the J call TRBJ2-3; 10 bases are shared with TRBD2. The CDR3 length is 14 residues. After removal of 4 bases from V and 4 bases from J, the junction contained 3 bases not matched to a gene. The germline gives CDR1 SGHDT, CDR2 YYEEEE.

This CDR3 reads CASRMGGTDTQYF. CDR3 DNA sequence: TGTGCCAGCAGAATGGGCGGCACAGATACGCAGTATTTT. The chain employs TRBV7-2 and TRBJ2-3, with D hard to call. The CDR3 is 13 residues long. Per germline, CDR1 SGHTA and CDR2 FQGNSA. The ends were cut back, 6 bases at V and 1 base at J, with 8 bases in the middle.